This T cell receptor beta chain is drawn from a study of molecular identifiers for immune sequencing clone quantification. Study-wide context: RNA from approximately 20,000 or 100,000 naive CD8 cells was split five ways in replicates, with four sequenced.

Findings and caveats of the study: Clonotypes surpassing 20 RNA copies contained over 98% of effector molecules, versus under 1% in naive cells.

This clonotype has only a few counts. What it recognizes is unknown. TCRdb redid the calling of the PCR reads with MiXCR, one entry per CDR3 protein. The sample holds 600,000 to 650,000 distinct CDR3 sequences, approximately 20% seen once. The germline gives CDR1 GTSNPN, CDR2 SVGIG (reference sequence). The CDR3 has 12 residues. Unmatched junction bases numbered 5, after V lost 8 bases and J lost 3 bases. Using 10%, 30% or 50% RNA, naive CD8 libraries were derived from around 20,000 to 1,000,000 sorted cells. A CD8+CD4-CCR7+CD45RA+ gate was used to sort naive CD8 T cells. The TCR sequence derives from a human donor in good health. Some libraries in this study had Jurkat cell RNA spiked in. Sequenced input: naive CD8+ T cells from blood, with Jurkat cell RNA spiked in. Subset indicated: FACS-sorted CD8+CD4-CCR7+CD45RA+ naive T cells. The chain recombines TRBV30 with TRBJ2-3, with TRBD2 matching 7 bases. Written as DNA, the CDR3 is TGTGCCCGGGGGGATGCTACAGATACGCAGTATTTT. Encoded protein: CARGDATDTQYF.